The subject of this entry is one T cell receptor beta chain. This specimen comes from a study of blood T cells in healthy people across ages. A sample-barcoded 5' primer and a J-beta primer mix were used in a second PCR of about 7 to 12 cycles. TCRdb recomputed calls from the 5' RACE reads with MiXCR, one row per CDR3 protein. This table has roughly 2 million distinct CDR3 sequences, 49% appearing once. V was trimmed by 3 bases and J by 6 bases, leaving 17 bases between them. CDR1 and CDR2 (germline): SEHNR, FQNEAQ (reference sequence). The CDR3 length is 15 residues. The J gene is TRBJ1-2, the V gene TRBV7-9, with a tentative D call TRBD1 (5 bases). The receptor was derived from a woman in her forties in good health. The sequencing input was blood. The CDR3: CASSFMQGIGNGYTF. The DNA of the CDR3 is TGTGCCAGCAGCTTTATGCAGGGTATTGGTAATGGCTACACCTTC.